A single sample is the source of the 26 T cell receptor beta chains below, sequenced in a study of shared clonotypes between healthy human individuals. Clones were sequenced by immunoSEQ multiplex PCR, and TCRdb holds only the in-frame ones, with some missing. The sample lists approximately 2.4 million clones, almost 96% occurring once. Sequencing was carried out using naive CD4+ T cells sorted from blood. The sample's subset: CD45RA+ positively selected. The receptors come from a man younger than 35 in good health.

This clone was found once. The V gene is TRBV10-3, the J gene TRBJ2-7; TRBD2 is a possible D gene (6 bases). The V end was cut by 10 bases, the J end by 3 bases, with 7 bases between. The CDR3 length is 10 residues. The germline gives CDR1 ENHRY, CDR2 SYGVKD. Here the CDR3 reads CATGVYEQYF. CDR3 DNA sequence: TGTGCCACGGGGGTCTACGAGCAGTACTTC.

V and J are TRBV7-9 and TRBJ1-4; D is uncertain. V gave up 5 bases and J gave up 7 bases, with 17 bases separating them. Germline V gene sequence: CDR1 SEHNR, CDR2 FQNEAQ (reference sequence). The CDR3 has 15 amino acids. Here the CDR3 reads CASSVDGMESEKLFF. The DNA for the CDR3 is TGTGCCAGCAGCGTAGACGGGATGGAGAGTGAAAAACTGTTTTTT. The entire variable domain, with the rest obtained from reference TRBV7-9 and TRBJ1-4, is as follows: DTGVSQNPRHKITKRGQNVTFRCDPISEHNRLYWYRQTLGQGPEFLTYFQNEAQLEKSRLLSDRFSAERPKGSFSTLEIQRTEQGDSAMYLCASSVDGMESEKLFFGSGTQLSVL.

J is TRBJ2-4 and V is TRBV10-3; TRBD1 matches at 9 bases. This CDR3 is built from 14 residues. Per the germline V gene, CDR1 is ENHRY and CDR2 is SYGVKD. J lost 6 bases, V lost 4 bases, and 4 bases had no gene match. The CDR3 coding sequence is TGTGCCATCAGTGCCGGGACAGGGTTAAACATTCAGTACTTC. It specifies CAISAGTGLNIQYF.

The rearrangement uses TRBV27 and TRBJ2-3; the D gene is possibly TRBD2 (6 bases). The V and J ends lost 3 bases and 1 base respectively, with 11 bases between them. Germline values: CDR1 MNHEY, CDR2 SMNVEV (reference sequence). The CDR3 has 15 amino acids. CDR3 residues: CASSFGGKGTDTQYF. As DNA, the CDR3 is TGTGCCAGCAGTTTTGGGGGGAAGGGCACAGATACGCAGTATTTT.

The gene calls are TRBV2 and TRBJ2-7; no reliable D call. The CDR3 is 13 amino acids. V was trimmed by 4 bases and J by 0 bases, leaving 7 bases between them. Germline lookup yields CDR1 SNHLY and CDR2 FYNNEI. CDR3 nucleotides: TGTGCCAGCAGTGGACAAAACTCCTACGAGCAGTACTTC. This translates into CASSGQNSYEQYF.

V is TRBV6-5 and J is TRBJ2-3, with a possible D match to TRBD2 (5 bases). Trimming stripped 8 bases from V and 4 bases from J, with 13 bases between. Germline CDR1 and CDR2: MNHEY and SVGAGI. The CDR3 spans 13 residues. In DNA form, the CDR3 reads TGTGCCAGCCGTATCACCGGGGCAGATACGCAGTATTTT. As protein: CASRITGADTQYF.

To note about this clone: The same CDR3 also results from other DNA sequences found in this sample. The rearrangement links TRBV30 to TRBJ1-5, with no clear D. The ends were cut back, 2 bases at V and 4 bases at J, with 9 bases in the middle. Germline V lookup: CDR1 GTSNPN, CDR2 SVGIG (reference sequence). This CDR3 contains 13 residues. CDR3 coding DNA: TGTGCCTGGAGTTTGGCAGATAATCAGCCCCAGCATTTT. Encoded protein: CAWSLADNQPQHF.

V and J are TRBV7-9 and TRBJ2-7; D may be TRBD1 or TRBD2 (5 bases each). There are 13 residues in the CDR3. The germline CDR1 and CDR2 sequences are SEHNR and FQNEAQ (reference sequence). V dropped 7 bases and J dropped 4 bases, with 14 bases sitting between them. The CDR3 loop reads CASNRDGPYEQYF. CDR3 nucleotides: TGTGCCAGCAACCGGGACGGGCCTTACGAGCAGTACTTC.

V is TRBV4-1 and J is TRBJ2-7; TRBD1 matches 7 bases. Trimming removed 3 bases from V and 3 bases from J; junction bases left unmatched: 11. The CDR3 runs 16 residues. Germline assignment: CDR1 MGHRA and CDR2 YSYEKL. CDR3 loop: CASSQDTGAVIYEQYF. The DNA for the CDR3 is TGCGCCAGCAGCCAGGATACAGGGGCTGTGATCTACGAGCAGTACTTC.

Remarks on this clone: The junction departs from germline at one end; a sequencing error may be responsible. The chain links TRBV27 to TRBJ1-2; the match to TRBD1 covers 8 bases. Germline V lookup: CDR1 MNHEY, CDR2 SMNVEV (reference sequence). The CDR3 is 13 amino acids. CDR3: CASRQDRDYGYTF. The DNA for the CDR3 is TGTGCCAGCAGGCAGGACAGGGACTACGGCTACACCTTC.

The chain has TRBV6-1 and TRBJ1-1, with 8 nucleotides matching TRBD1. The CDR3 is 14 residues long. Germline V gives CDR1 MNHNS, CDR2 SASEGT. The V segment lost 7 bases and the J segment 2 bases; nucleotides outside the gene matches: 6. The CDR3 nucleotides read TGTGCCAGCAATAGACAGGGGACAAACACTGAAGCTTTCTTT. It encodes CASNRQGTNTEAFF.

In DNA form, the CDR3 reads TGTGCCAGCATGGCTGGCAGCCACACCGGGGAGCTGTTTTTT. Translation: CASMAGSHTGELFF. The chain uses TRBV2 and TRBJ2-2, with D hard to call. CDR1 and CDR2 (germline): SNHLY, FYNNEI. CDR3 length: 14 residues. The V gene lost 7 bases and the J gene lost 3 bases, with 12 bases spanning the gap.

The V and J genes are TRBV28 and TRBJ1-1; weak D call: TRBD1 (6 bases). Germline CDR1 is MDHEN and CDR2 is SYDVKM. The CDR3 consists of 15 residues. Trimming left V 3 bases short and J 1 base short, with 12 bases between. The CDR3 DNA reads as TGTGCCAGCAGTTTGAGTCGGACAGCGAACACTGAAGCTTTCTTT. Translation gives CASSLSRTANTEAFF. The entire variable domain, with the rest obtained from reference TRBV28 and TRBJ1-1, is as follows: DVKVTQSSRYLVKRTGEKVFLECVQDMDHENMFWYRQDPGLGLRLIYFSYDVKMKEKGDIPEGYSVSREKKERFSLILESASTNQTSMYLCASSLSRTANTEAFFGQGTRLTVV.

Remarks on this clone: The same CDR3 arises from other DNA sequences in this sample as well. The chain couples TRBV10-3 to TRBJ2-3; D unclear. The CDR3 covers 11 residues. V dropped 8 bases and J dropped 1 base, with 4 bases sitting between them. Germline V CDR1 and CDR2: ENHRY, SYGVKD. Here the CDR3 reads CAIGGTDTQYF. The DNA of the CDR3 is TGTGCCATCGGGGGCACAGATACGCAGTATTTT.

Worth noting for this clone: With a much larger clone just one base away, this may be a read error. Other nucleotide sequences in the sample specify the same CDR3. This chain uses TRBV27 with TRBJ2-7; maybe TRBD1 (6 bases). Germline loops: CDR1 MNHEY, CDR2 SMNVEV (reference sequence). Trimming took off 5 bases at V and 3 bases at J, with 8 bases between the two ends. This CDR3 has 12 residues. CDR3 nucleotide sequence: TGTGCCAGCAGTCCACAGGGCTACGAGCAGTACTTC. Translated, it gives CASSPQGYEQYF.

As for this clone: A read error may account for a junction end that differs from germline. This CDR3 is CAWGVHLSNEKLFF. The CDR3 coding sequence is TGTGCCTGGGGTGTACACCTCAGTAATGAAAAACTGTTTTTT. The chain recombines TRBV30 with TRBJ1-4; D is unresolved. CDR3 length equals 14 residues. Germline V lookup: CDR1 GTSNPN, CDR2 SVGIG (reference sequence).

The V and J genes are TRBV2 and TRBJ2-1; 8 nucleotides match TRBD2. There are 16 residues in the CDR3. Germline loops: CDR1 SNHLY, CDR2 FYNNEI. The V gene end was trimmed by 2 bases and the J gene end by 2 bases; junction bases not matched to a gene: 5. CDR3 sequence reads: CASSESRGGTYNEQFF. The CDR3 nucleotides are TGTGCCAGCAGTGAATCACGGGGGGGCACCTACAATGAGCAGTTCTTC.

J is TRBJ2-2 and V is TRBV6-5, with unresolved D. Trimming took off 6 bases at V and 0 bases at J, with 11 bases between the two ends. The CDR3 is 15 residues long. Germline CDR1 and CDR2: MNHEY and SVGAGI. Here the CDR3 reads CASSRDSTNTGELFF. Written as DNA, the CDR3 is TGTGCCAGCAGCCGCGACTCGACGAACACCGGGGAGCTGTTTTTT.

Worth noting for this clone: Distinct nucleotide sequences in the sample also encode this CDR3. This chain connects TRBV9 to TRBJ1-6, with D perhaps matching TRBD1 (5 bases). The germline V and J ends were trimmed by 1 base and 10 bases, with 12 bases remaining between them. This CDR3 is built from 14 residues. Germline-derived CDR1 and CDR2 are SGDLS and YYNGEE. As DNA, the CDR3 is TGTGCCAGCAGCGTAACGAGCGGGGACTCACCCCTCCACTTT. Translation gives CASSVTSGDSPLHF.

The V gene is TRBV18, the J gene TRBJ1-1; 7 bases fit TRBD1. CDR1 is KGHSH, CDR2 LQKENI, per germline. J gave up 3 bases and V 1 base, and 5 bases lay outside the gene matches. There are 15 residues in the CDR3. The CDR3 coding sequence is TGTGCCAGCTCACCACAGGGGGCCGGGGACACTGAAGCTTTCTTT. Protein: CASSPQGAGDTEAFF.

The chain recombines TRBV7-9 with TRBJ1-4; D not resolved. The germline CDR1 and CDR2 sequences are SEHNR and FQNEAQ (reference sequence). This CDR3 has 16 amino acids. The V end was cut by 5 bases, the J end by 0 bases, with 13 bases between. CDR3 coding DNA: TGTGCCAGCAGCCCCGGGGTCAGCGCAACTAATGAAAAACTGTTTTTT. Translated, it gives CASSPGVSATNEKLFF.

This clone has only one observation. J is TRBJ2-2 and V is TRBV18; no definite D call. Germline loops: CDR1 KGHSH, CDR2 LQKENI. The CDR3 extends over 16 amino acids. V lost 2 bases and J lost 0, with 10 bases in between. The CDR3 region is CASSPYTVTNTGELFF. The DNA of the CDR3 is TGTGCCAGCTCACCATATACGGTAACGAACACCGGGGAGCTGTTTTTT.

The rearrangement links TRBV7-9 to TRBJ1-2, with TRBD1 identical over 8 bases. Germline V gene sequence: CDR1 SEHNR, CDR2 FQNEAQ (reference sequence). The CDR3 is made up of 16 amino acids. V dropped 5 bases and J dropped 5; count of bases not matched to a gene: 13. CDR3 amino acids: CASSPGDRGEEYGYTF. CDR3 DNA sequence: TGTGCCAGCAGCCCCGGCGACAGGGGAGAAGAATATGGCTACACCTTC.

This chain uses TRBV5-5 with TRBJ1-2; possible D gene TRBD1, 6 bases. This CDR3 comprises 16 residues. With 6 bases removed from V and 0 bases from J, the gap between germline ends came to 18 bases. CDR1 SGHKS and CDR2 YYEKEE come from the germline V gene (reference sequence). CDR3 sequence (DNA): TGTGCCAGCACCGTGGTTGGGACACCTACTAACTATGGCTACACCTTC. This gives the protein CASTVVGTPTNYGYTF.

CDR3 DNA: TGTGCCAGCAGTGATGGTACTAGCGGGAGTAAGACCCAGTACTTC. Translated, it gives CASSDGTSGSKTQYF. The genes are TRBV6-6 and TRBJ2-5; 11 bases fit TRBD2. This CDR3 has 15 residues. The germline gives CDR1 MNHNY, CDR2 SVGAGI (reference sequence). After removal of 5 bases from V and 6 bases from J, the junction contained 8 bases not matched to a gene.

This chain connects TRBV28 to TRBJ1-1; D is uncertain. The CDR3 runs to 13 residues. V was trimmed by 7 bases and J by 1 base, leaving 10 bases between them. CDR1 and CDR2 from the germline V gene are MDHEN and SYDVKM. CDR3 sequence (DNA): TGTGCCAGCATTCACGGTTCGAACACTGAAGCTTTCTTT. Translated, it gives CASIHGSNTEAFF.